This TCR beta chain was recovered during a study of T cell changes during pregnancy in multiple sclerosis. Germline CDR1 is MDHEN and CDR2 is SYDVKM. V was pared by 2 bases and J by 6 bases, with 4 bases of the junction left unmatched. The CDR3 has 14 residues. Here immunoSEQ multiplex PCR was the method, and the copy in TCRdb shows in-frame clones only, minus some. The data hold roughly 30,000 clones, with about 89% observed a single time. This sample comprised CD4+ T cells from peripheral blood mononuclear cells, obtained in the first trimester of pregnancy. The J gene is TRBJ1-2, the V gene TRBV28, with 9 bases matching TRBD1. The TCR originated in a female donor in good health, enrolled as a control in a pregnancy study. The DNA of the CDR3 is TGTGCCAGCAGTTTACCCCGGGACAGGGATGGCTACACCTTC. Protein product: CASSLPRDRDGYTF.